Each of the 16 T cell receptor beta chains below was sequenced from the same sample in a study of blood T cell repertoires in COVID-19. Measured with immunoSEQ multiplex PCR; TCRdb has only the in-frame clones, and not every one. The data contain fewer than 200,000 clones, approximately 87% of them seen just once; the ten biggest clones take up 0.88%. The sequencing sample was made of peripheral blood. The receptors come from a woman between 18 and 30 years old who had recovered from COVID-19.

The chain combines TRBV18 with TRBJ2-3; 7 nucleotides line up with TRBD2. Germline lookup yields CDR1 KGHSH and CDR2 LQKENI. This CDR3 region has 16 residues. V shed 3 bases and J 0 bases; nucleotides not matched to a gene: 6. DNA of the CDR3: TGTGCCAGCTCACCCCCGACTAGCTTTAGCACAGATACGCAGTATTTT. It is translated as CASSPPTSFSTDTQYF.

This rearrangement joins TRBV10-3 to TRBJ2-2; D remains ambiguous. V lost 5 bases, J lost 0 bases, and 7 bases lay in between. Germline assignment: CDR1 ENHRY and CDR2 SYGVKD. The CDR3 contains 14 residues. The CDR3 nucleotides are TGTGCCATCAGTCCGGGTCCGAACACCGGGGAGCTGTTTTTT. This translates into CAISPGPNTGELFF.

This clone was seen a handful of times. As DNA, the CDR3 is TGTGCCAGCAGTGTTTTGGCGGGGAACACAGATACGCAGTATTTT. Its protein is CASSVLAGNTDTQYF. The chain employs TRBV6-4 and TRBJ2-3; D is perhaps TRBD2 (6 bases). Per the germline V gene, CDR1 is MRHNA and CDR2 is SNTAGT. This CDR3 has 15 residues. V lost 4 bases to trimming and J lost 2 bases, with 13 bases between them.

CDR3 DNA: TGTGCTAGTGGTTTAGAGGGGAACACTGAAGCTTTCTTT. This encodes CASGLEGNTEAFF. The chain employs TRBV12-5 and TRBJ1-1; D is uncertain. CDR3 size: 13 residues. Per the germline V gene, CDR1 is LGHNT and CDR2 is FRNRAP. Trimming pared 3 bases from V and 1 base from J, leaving 6 bases between.

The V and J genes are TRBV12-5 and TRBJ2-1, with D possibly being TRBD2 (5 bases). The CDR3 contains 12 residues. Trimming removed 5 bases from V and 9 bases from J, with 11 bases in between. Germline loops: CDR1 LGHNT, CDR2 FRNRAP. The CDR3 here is CASGIEGSEQFF. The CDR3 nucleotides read TGTGCTAGTGGTATCGAAGGGAGTGAGCAGTTCTTC.

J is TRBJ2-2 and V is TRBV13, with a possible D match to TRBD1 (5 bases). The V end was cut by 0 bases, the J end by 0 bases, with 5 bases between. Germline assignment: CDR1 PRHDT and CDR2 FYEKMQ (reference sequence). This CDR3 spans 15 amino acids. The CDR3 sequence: CASSLGRANTGELFF. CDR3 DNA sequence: TGTGCCAGCAGCTTAGGCAGGGCGAACACCGGGGAGCTGTTTTTT.

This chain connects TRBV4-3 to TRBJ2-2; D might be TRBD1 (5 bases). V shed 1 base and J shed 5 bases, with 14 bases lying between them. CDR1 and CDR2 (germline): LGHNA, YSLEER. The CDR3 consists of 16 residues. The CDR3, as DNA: TGCGCCAGCAGCCAAGCTGGGGCCCCGATAACCGGGGAGCTGTTTTTT. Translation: CASSQAGAPITGELFF.

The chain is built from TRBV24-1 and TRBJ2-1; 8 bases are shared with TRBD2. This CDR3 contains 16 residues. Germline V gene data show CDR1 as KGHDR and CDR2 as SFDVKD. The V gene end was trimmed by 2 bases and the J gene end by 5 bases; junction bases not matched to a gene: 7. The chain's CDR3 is CATSDSWTSPDNEQFF. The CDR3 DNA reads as TGTGCCACCAGTGATTCGTGGACTAGCCCCGACAATGAGCAGTTCTTC.

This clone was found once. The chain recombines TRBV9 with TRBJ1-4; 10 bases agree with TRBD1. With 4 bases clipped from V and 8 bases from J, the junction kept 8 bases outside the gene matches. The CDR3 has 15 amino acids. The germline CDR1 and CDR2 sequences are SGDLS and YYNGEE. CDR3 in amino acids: CASSLDGTGVEKLFF. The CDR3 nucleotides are TGTGCCAGCAGCTTAGACGGGACAGGGGTAGAAAAACTGTTTTTT.

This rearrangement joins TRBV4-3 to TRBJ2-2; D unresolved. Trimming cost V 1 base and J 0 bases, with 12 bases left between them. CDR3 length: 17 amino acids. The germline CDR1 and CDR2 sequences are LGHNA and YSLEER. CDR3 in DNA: TGCGCCAGCAGCCAAGTCGCCCAGGCGACGAACACCGGGGAGCTGTTTTTT. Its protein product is CASSQVAQATNTGELFF.

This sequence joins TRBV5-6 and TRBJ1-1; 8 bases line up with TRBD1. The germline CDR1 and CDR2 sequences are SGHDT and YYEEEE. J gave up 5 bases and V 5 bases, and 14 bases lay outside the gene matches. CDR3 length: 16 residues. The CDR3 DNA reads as TGTGCCAGCAGGGGTGGACAGGGAAACGTATATACTGAAGCTTTCTTT. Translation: CASRGGQGNVYTEAFF. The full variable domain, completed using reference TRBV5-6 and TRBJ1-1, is DAGVTQSPTHLIKTRGQQVTLRCSPKSGHDTVSWYQQALGQGPQFIFQYYEEEERQRGNFPDRFSGHQFPNYSSELNVNALLLGDSALYLCASRGGQGNVYTEAFFGQGTRLTVV.

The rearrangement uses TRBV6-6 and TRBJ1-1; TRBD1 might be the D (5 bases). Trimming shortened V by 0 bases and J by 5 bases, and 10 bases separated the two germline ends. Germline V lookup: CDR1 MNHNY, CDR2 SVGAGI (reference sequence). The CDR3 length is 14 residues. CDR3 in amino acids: CASSYSAGLTEAFF. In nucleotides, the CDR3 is TGTGCCAGCAGTTACTCGGCAGGGTTAACTGAAGCTTTCTTT.

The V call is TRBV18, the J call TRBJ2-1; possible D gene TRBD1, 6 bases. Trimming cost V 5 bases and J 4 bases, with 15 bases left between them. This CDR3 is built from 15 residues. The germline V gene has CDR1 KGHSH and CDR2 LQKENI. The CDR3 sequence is CASSDTGSPYNEQFF. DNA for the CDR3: TGTGCCAGCTCAGATACAGGGTCCCCATACAATGAGCAGTTCTTC.

The CDR3, as DNA: TGTGCCAGCAGCTCCGGGACAGGGTACACCGGGGAGCTGTTTTTT. This translates into CASSSGTGYTGELFF. V gene TRBV5-4 combines with J gene TRBJ2-2; 9 positions match TRBD1. The CDR3 is made up of 15 amino acids. Germline values: CDR1 SGHNT, CDR2 YYREEE (reference sequence). V dropped 3 bases and J dropped 3; count of bases not matched to a gene: 3. Supplemented by reference TRBV5-4 and TRBJ2-2, the full variable domain reads ETGVTQSPTHLIKTRGQQVTLRCSSQSGHNTVSWYQQALGQGPQFIFQYYREEENGRGNFPPRFSGLQFPNYSSELNVNALELDDSALYLCASSSGTGYTGELFFGEGSRLTVL.

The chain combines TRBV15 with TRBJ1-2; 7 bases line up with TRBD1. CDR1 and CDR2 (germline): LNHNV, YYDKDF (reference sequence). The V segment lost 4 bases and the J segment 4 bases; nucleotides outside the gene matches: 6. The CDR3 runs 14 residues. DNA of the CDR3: TGTGCCACCAGCACCCGACAGGGCCCCTATGGCTACACCTTC. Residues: CATSTRQGPYGYTF. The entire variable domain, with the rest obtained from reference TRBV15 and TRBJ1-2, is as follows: DAMVIQNPRYQVTQFGKPVTLSCSQTLNHNVMYWYQQKSSQAPKLLFHYYDKDFNNEADTPDNFQSRRPNTSFCFLDIRSPGLGDTAMYLCATSTRQGPYGYTFGSGTRLTVV.

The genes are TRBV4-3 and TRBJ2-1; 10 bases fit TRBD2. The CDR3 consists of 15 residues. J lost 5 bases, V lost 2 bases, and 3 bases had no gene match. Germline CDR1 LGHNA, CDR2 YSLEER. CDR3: CASSQLAGADNEQFF. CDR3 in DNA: TGCGCCAGCAGCCAACTAGCGGGGGCAGACAATGAGCAGTTCTTC.